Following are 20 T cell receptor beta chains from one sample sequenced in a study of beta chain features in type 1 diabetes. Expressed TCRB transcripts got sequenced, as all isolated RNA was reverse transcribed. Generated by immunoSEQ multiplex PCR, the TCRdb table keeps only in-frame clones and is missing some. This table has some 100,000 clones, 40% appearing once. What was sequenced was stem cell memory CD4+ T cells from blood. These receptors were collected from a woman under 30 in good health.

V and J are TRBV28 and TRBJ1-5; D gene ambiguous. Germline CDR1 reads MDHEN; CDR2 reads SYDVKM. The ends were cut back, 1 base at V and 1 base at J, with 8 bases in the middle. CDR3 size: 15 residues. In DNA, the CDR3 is TGTGCCAGCAGTTTATATGGCAGGAGCAATCAGCCCCAGCATTTT. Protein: CASSLYGRSNQPQHF. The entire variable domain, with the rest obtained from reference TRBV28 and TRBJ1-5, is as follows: DVKVTQSSRYLVKRTGEKVFLECVQDMDHENMFWYRQDPGLGLRLIYFSYDVKMKEKGDIPEGYSVSREKKERFSLILESASTNQTSMYLCASSLYGRSNQPQHFGDGTRLSIL.

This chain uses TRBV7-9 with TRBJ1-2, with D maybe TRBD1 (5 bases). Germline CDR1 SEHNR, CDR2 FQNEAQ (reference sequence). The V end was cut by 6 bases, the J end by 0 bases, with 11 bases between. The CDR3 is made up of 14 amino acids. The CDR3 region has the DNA TGTGCCAGCAGTCGACAGTTAGCTAACTATGGCTACACCTTC. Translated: CASSRQLANYGYTF.

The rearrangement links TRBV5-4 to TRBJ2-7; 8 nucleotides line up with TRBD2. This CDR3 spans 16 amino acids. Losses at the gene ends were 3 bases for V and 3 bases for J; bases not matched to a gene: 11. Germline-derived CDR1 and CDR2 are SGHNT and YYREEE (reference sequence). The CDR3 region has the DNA TGTGCCAGCAGCTCAGCCGGGACTAGGGACTTCTACGAGCAGTACTTC. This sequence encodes CASSSAGTRDFYEQYF.

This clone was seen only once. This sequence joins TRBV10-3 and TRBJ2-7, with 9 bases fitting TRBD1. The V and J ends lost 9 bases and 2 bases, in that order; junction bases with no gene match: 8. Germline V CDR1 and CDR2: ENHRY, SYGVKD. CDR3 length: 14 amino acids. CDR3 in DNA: TGTGCCATTTCTACAGGGGGCTTCCCCTACGAGCAGTACTTC. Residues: CAISTGGFPYEQYF.

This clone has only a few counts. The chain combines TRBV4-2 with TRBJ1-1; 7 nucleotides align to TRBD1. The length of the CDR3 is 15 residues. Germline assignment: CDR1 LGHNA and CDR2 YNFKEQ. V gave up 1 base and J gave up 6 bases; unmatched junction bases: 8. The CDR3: CASSQASRGRAEAFF. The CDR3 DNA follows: TGTGCCAGCAGCCAAGCCTCGAGGGGGCGAGCTGAAGCTTTCTTT.

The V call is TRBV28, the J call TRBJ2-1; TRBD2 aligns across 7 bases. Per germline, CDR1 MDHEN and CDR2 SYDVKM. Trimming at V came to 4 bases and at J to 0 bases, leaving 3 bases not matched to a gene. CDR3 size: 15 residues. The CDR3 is CASSSPSGSYNEQFF. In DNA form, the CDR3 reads TGTGCCAGCAGTTCACCTAGCGGCTCCTACAATGAGCAGTTCTTC.

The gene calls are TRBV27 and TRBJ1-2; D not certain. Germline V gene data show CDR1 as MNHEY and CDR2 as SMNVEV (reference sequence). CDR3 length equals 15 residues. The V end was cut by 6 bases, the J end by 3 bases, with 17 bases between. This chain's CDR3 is CASRASPTDYYGYTF. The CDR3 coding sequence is TGTGCCAGCAGGGCCTCTCCCACCGATTACTATGGCTACACCTTC.

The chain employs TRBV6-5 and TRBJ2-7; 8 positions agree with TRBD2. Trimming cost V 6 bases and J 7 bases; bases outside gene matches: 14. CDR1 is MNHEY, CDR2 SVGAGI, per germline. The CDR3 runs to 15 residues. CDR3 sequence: CASSLLTSGKGEQYF. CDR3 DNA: TGTGCCAGCAGCCTTTTAACTAGCGGAAAGGGAGAGCAGTACTTC.

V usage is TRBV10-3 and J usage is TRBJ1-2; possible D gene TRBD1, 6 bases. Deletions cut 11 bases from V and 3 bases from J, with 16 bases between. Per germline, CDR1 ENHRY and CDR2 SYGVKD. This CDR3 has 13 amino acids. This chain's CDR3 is CAAYRDTYYGYTF. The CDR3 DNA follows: TGTGCCGCATACCGGGACACCTACTATGGCTACACCTTC.

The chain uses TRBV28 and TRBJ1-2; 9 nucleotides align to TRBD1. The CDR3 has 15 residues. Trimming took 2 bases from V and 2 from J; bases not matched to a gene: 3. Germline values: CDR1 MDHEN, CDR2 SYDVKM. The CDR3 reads CASSLLGTGNYGYTF. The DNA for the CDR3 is TGTGCCAGCAGTTTACTCGGGACAGGGAACTATGGCTACACCTTC.

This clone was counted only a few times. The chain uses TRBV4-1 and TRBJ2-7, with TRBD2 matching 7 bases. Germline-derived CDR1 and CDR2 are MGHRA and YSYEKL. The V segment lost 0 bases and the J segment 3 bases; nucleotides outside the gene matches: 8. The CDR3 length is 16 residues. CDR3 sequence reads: CASSQDVLAKGYEQYF. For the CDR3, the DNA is TGCGCCAGCAGCCAAGATGTACTAGCGAAGGGCTACGAGCAGTACTTC.

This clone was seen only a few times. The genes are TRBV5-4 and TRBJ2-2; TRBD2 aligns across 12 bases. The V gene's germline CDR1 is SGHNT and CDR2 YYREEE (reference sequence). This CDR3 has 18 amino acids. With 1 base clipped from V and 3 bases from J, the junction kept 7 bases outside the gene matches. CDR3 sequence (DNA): TGTGCCAGCAGCTTGCCTAGCGGGAGGGCATCCGACACCGGGGAGCTGTTTTTT. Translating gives CASSLPSGRASDTGELFF.

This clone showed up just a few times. The CDR3 loop reads CSVELQGYEQYF. Here the CDR3 DNA reads TGCAGCGTTGAGTTGCAGGGCTACGAGCAGTACTTC. J is TRBJ2-7 and V is TRBV29-1; D perhaps matches TRBD1 (5 bases). The V end lost 3 bases, the J end lost 3 bases, and 9 bases lay between the germline ends. The CDR3 covers 12 residues. CDR1 is SQVTM and CDR2 is ANQGSEA in the germline V gene.

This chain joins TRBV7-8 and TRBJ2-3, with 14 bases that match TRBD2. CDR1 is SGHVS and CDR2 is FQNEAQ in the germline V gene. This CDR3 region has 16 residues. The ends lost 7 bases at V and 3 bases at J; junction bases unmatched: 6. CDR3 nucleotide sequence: TGTGCCAGCACGGGACTAGCGGGAGTCCGGACAGATACGCAGTATTTT. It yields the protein CASTGLAGVRTDTQYF.

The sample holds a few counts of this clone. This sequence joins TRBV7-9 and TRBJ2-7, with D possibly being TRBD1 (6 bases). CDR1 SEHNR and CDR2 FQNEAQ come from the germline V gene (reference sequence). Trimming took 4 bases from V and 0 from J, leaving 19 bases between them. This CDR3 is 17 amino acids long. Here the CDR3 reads CASSSIEGQTRSYEQYF. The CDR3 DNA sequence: TGTGCCAGCAGCTCCATTGAGGGACAAACCCGCTCCTACGAGCAGTACTTC.

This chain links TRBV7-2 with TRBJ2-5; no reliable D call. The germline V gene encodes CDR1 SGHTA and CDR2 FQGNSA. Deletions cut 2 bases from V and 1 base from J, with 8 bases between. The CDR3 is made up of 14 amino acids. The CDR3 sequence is CASSLFHSQETQYF. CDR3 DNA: TGTGCCAGCAGCTTATTCCACTCCCAAGAGACCCAGTACTTC.

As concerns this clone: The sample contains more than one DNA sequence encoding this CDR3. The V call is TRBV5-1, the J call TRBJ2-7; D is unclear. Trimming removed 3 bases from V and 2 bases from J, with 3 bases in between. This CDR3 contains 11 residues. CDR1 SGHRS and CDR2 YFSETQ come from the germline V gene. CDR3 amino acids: CASSSAYEQYF. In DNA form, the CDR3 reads TGCGCCAGCAGCTCCGCCTACGAGCAGTACTTC.

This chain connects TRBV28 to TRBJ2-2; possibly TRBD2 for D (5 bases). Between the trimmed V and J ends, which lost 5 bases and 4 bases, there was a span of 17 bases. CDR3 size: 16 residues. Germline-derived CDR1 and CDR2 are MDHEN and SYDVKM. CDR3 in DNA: TGTGCCAGCAGTCGCCGTCTAGGCGGAGGCACCGGGGAGCTGTTTTTT. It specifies CASSRRLGGGTGELFF. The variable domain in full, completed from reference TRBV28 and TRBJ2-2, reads DVKVTQSSRYLVKRTGEKVFLECVQDMDHENMFWYRQDPGLGLRLIYFSYDVKMKEKGDIPEGYSVSREKKERFSLILESASTNQTSMYLCASSRRLGGGTGELFFGEGSRLTVL.

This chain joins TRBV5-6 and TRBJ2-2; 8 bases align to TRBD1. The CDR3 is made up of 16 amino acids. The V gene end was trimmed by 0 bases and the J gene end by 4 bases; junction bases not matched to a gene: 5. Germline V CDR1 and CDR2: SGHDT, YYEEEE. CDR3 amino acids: CASSLVPGTGTGELFF. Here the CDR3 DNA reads TGTGCCAGCAGCTTGGTTCCGGGGACAGGCACCGGGGAGCTGTTTTTT.

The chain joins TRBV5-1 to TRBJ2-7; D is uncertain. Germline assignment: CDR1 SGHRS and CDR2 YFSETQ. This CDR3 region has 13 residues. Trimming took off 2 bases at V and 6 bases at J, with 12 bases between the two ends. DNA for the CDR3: TGCGCCAGCAGCTTCCGATCACGCGGCGAGCAGTACTTC. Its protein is CASSFRSRGEQYF.